Sequencing of this T cell receptor beta chain was carried out in a study of CD8 T cells in ankylosing spondylitis. The CDR3 consists of 16 residues. Trimming removed 6 bases from V and 3 bases from J, with 17 bases in between. The V gene's germline CDR1 is MNHNS and CDR2 SASEGT. This clonotype was found a few times. Making the TCR beta libraries involved quantitative 5'-RACE with molecular barcodes. Each CDR3 protein is one row after TCRdb ran MiXCR on the 5' RACE reads. The table has 35,000 to 40,000 distinct CDR3 sequences, more than 15% seen once; the top ten hold 35% to 50%. This TCR came from a male donor with ankylosing spondylitis or in good health (not recorded which). The chain couples TRBV6-1 to TRBJ2-2; no clear D gene. The material sequenced was blood. In DNA, the CDR3 is TGTGCCAGCAGAGACCGCCTTTACGCCGACACCGGGGAGCTGTTTTTT. It translates to CASRDRLYADTGELFF.